The present T cell receptor (beta chain) was sequenced within a study of T cell responses to AZD1222 COVID-19 vaccine. The V gene lost 1 base and the J gene lost 7 bases, with 19 bases spanning the gap. The CDR3 totals 17 residues. Per the germline V gene, CDR1 is MGHRA and CDR2 is YSYEKL. TCRdb keeps only in-frame clones here, not all; method: immunoSEQ multiplex PCR. This repertoire shows about 74,000 clones, 86% found once; its top ten account for less than 3%. The receptor comes from an adult in good health. The V gene is TRBV4-1, the J gene TRBJ2-2, with a weak D call TRBD2 (6 bases). Specimen: peripheral blood, collected on day 0 of AZD1222 vaccination. The CDR3 protein is CASSQGGAPGFGGELFF. DNA of the CDR3: TGCGCCAGCAGCCAAGGCGGGGCCCCGGGTTTTGGCGGGGAGCTGTTTTTT.